The entry that follows covers one TCR beta chain sequence. These data originate in a study of blood T cells in healthy people across ages. Study-level information: There was about one barcoded beta molecule captured by template switching per two T cells.

Then a second PCR, running roughly 7 to 11 cycles, was carried out with a sample-barcoded 5' primer and a J-beta primer mix. TCRdb independently ran MiXCR on the 5' RACE reads; one entry per CDR3 protein. The profile shows about 280,000 distinct CDR3 sequences, roughly 27% of them singletons. The CDR3 spans 16 residues. Germline V gene lookup returns CDR1 MGHRA and CDR2 YSYEKL. J lost 0 bases, V lost 1 base, and 5 bases had no gene match. The sample comprised blood. The TCR sequence derives from a woman in her seventies in good health. V is TRBV4-1 and J is TRBJ1-2; TRBD1 matches at 7 bases. For the CDR3, the DNA is TGCGCCAGCAGCCAAGGGACAGGAAAAGCTAACTATGGCTACACCTTC. It is translated as CASSQGTGKANYGYTF.